Included here is one TCR beta chain sequence, with context. The antigen remains undetermined. The data originate from a study of cytomegalovirus exposure and HLA in healthy donors. Study-wide background: Earlier, almost 120 million unique TCR beta sequences were recovered from about 200 million T cells by an analysis.

The PCR was carried out with 60 Vbeta primers and 13 Jbeta primers. Assay: immunoSEQ multiplex PCR; the TCRdb copy retains only in-frame clones and omits some. The table lists 110,000 to 150,000 clones, around 10% of them singletons, with 1.5% to 2% in the top ten. The CDR3 has 15 residues. CDR1 is SGHTA and CDR2 is FQGNSA in the germline V gene. V lost 5 bases, J lost 4 bases, and 6 bases stayed unmatched. Whole-study results and caveats: The study flagged 150 to 200 TCR beta chains as cytomegalovirus-associated. The classifier was said to identify cytomegalovirus status with high specificity and sensitivity. Within an earlier analysis, most TCR beta V segments proved productive either about 90% or about 30% of the time.

The TCR sequence derives from a male donor in good health and CMV-seronegative. The V call is TRBV7-2, the J call TRBJ1-3, with 9 bases matching TRBD1. Sequencing was performed on PBMCs. Here the CDR3 reads CASSHRGPGGNTIYF. In DNA form, the CDR3 reads TGTGCCAGCAGCCACAGGGGGCCGGGGGGAAACACCATATATTTT.